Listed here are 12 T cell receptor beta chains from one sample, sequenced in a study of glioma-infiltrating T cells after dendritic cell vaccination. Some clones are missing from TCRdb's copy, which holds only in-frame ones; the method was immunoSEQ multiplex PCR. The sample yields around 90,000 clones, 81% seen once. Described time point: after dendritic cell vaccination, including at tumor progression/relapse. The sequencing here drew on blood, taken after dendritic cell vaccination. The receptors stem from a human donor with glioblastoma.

The CDR3, as DNA: TGTGCCAGCAGCATTGCCGGGACTAGCGGGGGGAGGTCCTACAATGAGCAGTTCTTC. Translating it yields CASSIAGTSGGRSYNEQFF. The V gene is TRBV21-1, the J gene TRBJ2-1; the table's D gene call, TRBD2, was not cross checked with the DNA. TRBV21-1 is reported as a pseudogene. The CDR3 totals 19 residues.

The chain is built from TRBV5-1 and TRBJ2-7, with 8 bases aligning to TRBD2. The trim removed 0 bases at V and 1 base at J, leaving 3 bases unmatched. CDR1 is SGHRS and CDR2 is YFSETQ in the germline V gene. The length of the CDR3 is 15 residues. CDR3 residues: CASSLVPGGSYEQYV. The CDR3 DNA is TGCGCCAGCAGCTTGGTTCCGGGAGGGTCCTACGAGCAGTACGTC.

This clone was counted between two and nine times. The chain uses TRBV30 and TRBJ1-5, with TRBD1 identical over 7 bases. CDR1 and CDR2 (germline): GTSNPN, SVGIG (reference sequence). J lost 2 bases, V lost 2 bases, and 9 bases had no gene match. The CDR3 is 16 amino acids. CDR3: CAWSLYTGVGNQPQHF. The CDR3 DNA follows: TGTGCCTGGAGTTTATACACAGGGGTTGGCAATCAGCCCCAGCATTTT.

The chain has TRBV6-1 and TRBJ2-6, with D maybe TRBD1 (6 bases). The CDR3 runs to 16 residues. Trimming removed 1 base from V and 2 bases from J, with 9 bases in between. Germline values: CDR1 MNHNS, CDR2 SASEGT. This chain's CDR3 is CASSEDRVAGANVLTF. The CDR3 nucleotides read TGTGCCAGCAGTGAAGACAGGGTGGCTGGGGCCAACGTCCTGACTTTC.

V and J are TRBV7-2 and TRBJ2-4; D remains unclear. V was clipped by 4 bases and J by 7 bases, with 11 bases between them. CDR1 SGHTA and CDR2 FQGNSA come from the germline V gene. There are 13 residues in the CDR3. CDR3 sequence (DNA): TGTGCCAGCAGCTCAGCAACCAGGAACATTCAGTACTTC. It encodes CASSSATRNIQYF.

As DNA, the CDR3 is TGTGCCAGCGGCTCCCGGGACAGAGGCTCCTACGAGCAGTACTTC. This gives the protein CASGSRDRGSYEQYF. The chain employs TRBV6-1 and TRBJ2-7; 7 nucleotides match TRBD1. Per the germline V gene, CDR1 is MNHNS and CDR2 is SASEGT. Trimming took 8 bases from V and 0 from J; bases not matched to a gene: 10. The CDR3 is 15 amino acids.

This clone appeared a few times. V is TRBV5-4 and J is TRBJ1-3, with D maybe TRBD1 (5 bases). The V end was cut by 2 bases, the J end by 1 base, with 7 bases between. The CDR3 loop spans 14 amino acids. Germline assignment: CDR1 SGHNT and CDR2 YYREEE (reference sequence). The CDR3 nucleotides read TGTGCCAGCAGCTTCCAGGGTTCTGGAAACACCATATATTTT. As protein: CASSFQGSGNTIYF.

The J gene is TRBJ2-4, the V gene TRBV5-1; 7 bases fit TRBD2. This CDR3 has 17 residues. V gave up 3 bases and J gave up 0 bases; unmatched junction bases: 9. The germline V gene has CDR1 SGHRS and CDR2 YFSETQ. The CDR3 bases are TGCGCCAGCAGCTCGCGAGGGACTATGAGAGCCAAAAACATTCAGTACTTC. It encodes CASSSRGTMRAKNIQYF. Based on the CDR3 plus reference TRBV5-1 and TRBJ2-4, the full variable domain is KAGVTQTPRYLIKTRGQQVTLSCSPISGHRSVSWYQQTPGQGLQFLFEYFSETQRNKGNFPGRFSGRQFSNSRSEMNVSTLELGDSALYLCASSSRGTMRAKNIQYFGAGTRLSVL.

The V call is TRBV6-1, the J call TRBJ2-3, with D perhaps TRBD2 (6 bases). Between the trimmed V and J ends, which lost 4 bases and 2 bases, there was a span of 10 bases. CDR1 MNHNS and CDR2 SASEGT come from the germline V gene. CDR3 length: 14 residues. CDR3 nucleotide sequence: TGTGCCAGCAGTGGGGGAGGTCTCACAGATACGCAGTATTTT. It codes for CASSGGGLTDTQYF.

The CDR3 nucleotides are TGTGCCAGCAGCCGACAGGACAGGGGAAACAATCAGCCCCAGCATTTT. Translated, it gives CASSRQDRGNNQPQHF. This chain joins TRBV7-9 and TRBJ1-5; 9 bases fit TRBD1. This CDR3 is built from 16 residues. The V gene's germline CDR1 is SEHNR and CDR2 FQNEAQ (reference sequence). The J segment lost 3 bases and the V segment lost 5 bases, leaving 8 bases of the junction unmatched.

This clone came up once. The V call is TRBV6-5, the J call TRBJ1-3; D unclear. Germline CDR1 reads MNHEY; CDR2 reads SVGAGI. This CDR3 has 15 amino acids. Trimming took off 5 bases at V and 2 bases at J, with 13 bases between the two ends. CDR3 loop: CASSIEGRTGNTIYF. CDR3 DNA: TGTGCCAGCAGTATTGAGGGAAGAACTGGAAACACCATATATTTT.

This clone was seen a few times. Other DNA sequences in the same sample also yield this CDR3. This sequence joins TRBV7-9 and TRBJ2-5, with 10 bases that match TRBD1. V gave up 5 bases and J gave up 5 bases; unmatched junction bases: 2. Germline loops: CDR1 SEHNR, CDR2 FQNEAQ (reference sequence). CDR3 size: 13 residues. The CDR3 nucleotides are TGTGCCAGCAGCCGGGGACAGGGGGAGACCCAGTACTTC. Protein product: CASSRGQGETQYF.